One TCR beta chain is described in this entry. The second PCR ran 7 to 11 cycles with a sample-barcoded 5' primer and J-beta primers. A template-switch adaptor that had 12 random nucleotides put a tag on each cDNA molecule. TCRdb re-called the 5' RACE reads with MiXCR, one entry per CDR3 protein. This table has around 500,000 distinct CDR3 sequences, roughly a quarter appearing once. CDR1 is DFQATT, CDR2 SNEGSKA, per germline (reference sequence). The V end lost 3 bases, the J end lost 0 bases, and 14 bases lay between the germline ends. There are 15 residues in the CDR3. The data belong to a study of blood T cells in healthy people across ages. The same specimen was also included in a second study, on T cells of mothers and their children. That work adds: Mothers yielded over 8.5 million CDR3 reads, children about 3.1 million each.

Sequencing was carried out using blood. The receptor comes from a boy aged 2 to 9 in good health. This chain connects TRBV20-1 to TRBJ2-5; unclear D gene. The CDR3 is CSASTGRPYQETQYF. CDR3 DNA: TGCAGTGCTAGTACCGGGCGTCCGTACCAAGAGACCCAGTACTTC.